This record covers a single T cell receptor beta chain. Its target antigen remains unknown. There are no base qualities to consult, and no much larger clone falls within one base. All of the isolated RNA was reverse transcribed with the High Capacity cDNA Reverse Transcription Kit, so expressed TCRB transcripts were sequenced. Survey-depth immunoSEQ sequencing was performed on stem cell-like memory T cell samples, with an average of about 1 million total reads per sample. Sorted cells were lysed in RLT buffer and RNA was extracted with DNase-treated RNeasy Micro or Mini kits, depending on cell number. To prevent cross-contamination, every cell subset was processed on its own, while patient and healthy donor samples were processed together. Using the immunoSEQ multiplex PCR, TCRB sequences were amplified from cDNA into 87-bp fragments spanning the CDR3 region. Amplicons were sequenced on the Illumina HiSeq platform. In the authors' own workflow: PCR bias was computationally corrected using synthetic template baselines, reads within Hamming distance 2 were collapsed, and singletons that could not be merged were discarded. Reads were aligned to IMGT to assign V, D and J genes, CDR3 length, and insertions or deletions at six rearrangement sites. Within each subset, clonotype counts were normalized to the number of sorted cells before true diversity and Gini coefficients were calculated with the tcR R package. Repertoire sharing was quantified using the overlap coefficient calculated on TCRB nucleotide sequences. The table was pulled from immuneACCESS by TCRdb, which kept in-frame rearrangements only. Such tables lose some clones; where checked, under half of the loss comes from unresolved V genes, and the rest has no known cause. The V and J calls and the clone size are those of that table, but D and trimming were determined from the DNA. Within this sample are about 25,000 clones, with about 45% of them counted one time only. The biggest ten clones account for roughly 0.29% of the sample.

CDR1 and CDR2 are drawn from the germline V gene: MNHNS, SASEGT. Trimming at the junction amounts to 2 bases on V and 2 bases on J, and the germline ends lie 10 bases apart. From the cysteine up to the phenylalanine, the CDR3 has a length of 14 residues. The CDR3 DNA has 42 bases and is translated from base 1. The data derive from a study of beta chain features in type 1 diabetes (dated by TCRdb to the late 2010s). About the investigation overall: Mean age, gender distribution, total cell number and subset yield did not differ between patients and healthy donors. The study compared the TCRB repertoires of sorted circulating CD4+ T cell subsets in recently diagnosed type 1 diabetes patients with those in matched healthy donors. Regulatory and stem cell-like memory subsets were isolated from only 8 patients and roughly eight healthy donors, whereas naive and central memory subsets came from all 28 donors. A total of roughly 100,000,000 sorted cells were examined across all samples, and the number of cells per subset was strongly correlated with RNA yield. Points the paper makes about the study in general: Because cDNA rather than genomic DNA was sequenced, highly expressing activated cells could have been over-represented, although no difference in activation and CD3 levels was found between groups. Naive, central memory and regulatory TCRB repertoires appeared to be more alike among patients than among healthy donors. In all four CD4+ subsets, TCRB CDR3 length was moderately but significantly shorter in type 1 diabetes patients. Because small numbers of individuals were included in the HLA sub-analyses, any influence of HLA type on TCRB rearrangement was left unresolved. Patients with type 1 diabetes made fewer insertions and deleted more nucleotides at VDJ recombination sites, implying thymic rearrangement abnormalities. PCR may preferentially amplify shorter templates, but because patient and control samples were amplified and corrected together, any resulting skew would affect both groups equally.

Each donor gave one peripheral blood draw, about 110 mL on average, collected into heparinised tubes. Naive, central memory, regulatory and stem cell-like memory CD4+ T cells were sorted on a BD FACSAria II using a panel including CD45RO, CCR7, CD25, CD127, CD95 and CD27. Purity was above 95% for every sorted population. PBMCs were isolated immediately by Lymphoprep density gradient centrifugation and stained directly without culture. Samples were stained and sorted in pairs, with one healthy donor and one patient per experiment, so that batch effects were minimized. The sequencing sample was made of stem cell memory CD4+ T cells from blood. The meaning of the sample's cell subset or site label: stem cell-like memory CD4+ T cells. The TCR was taken from a young man with type 1 diabetes. Recombination linked TRBV6-1 to TRBJ2-7; TRBD1 is a possible D gene, resting on 5 matching bases. CDR3 region: CASSETAGPYEQYF. The DNA is TGTGCCAGCAGTGAAACGGCAGGGCCCTACGAGCAGTACTTC.